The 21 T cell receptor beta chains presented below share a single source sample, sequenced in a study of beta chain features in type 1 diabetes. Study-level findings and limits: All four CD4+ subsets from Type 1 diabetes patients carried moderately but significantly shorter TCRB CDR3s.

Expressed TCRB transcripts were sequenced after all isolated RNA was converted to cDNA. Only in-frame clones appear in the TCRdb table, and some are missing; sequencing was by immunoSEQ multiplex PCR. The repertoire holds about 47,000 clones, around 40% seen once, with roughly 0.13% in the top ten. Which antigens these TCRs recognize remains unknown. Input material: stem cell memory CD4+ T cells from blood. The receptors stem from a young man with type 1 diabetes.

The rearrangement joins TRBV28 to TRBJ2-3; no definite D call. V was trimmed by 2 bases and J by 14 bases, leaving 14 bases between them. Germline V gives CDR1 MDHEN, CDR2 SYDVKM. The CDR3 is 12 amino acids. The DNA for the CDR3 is TGTGCCAGCAGTTTAGGCAGATCGAGGCGGTATTTT. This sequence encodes CASSLGRSRRYF.

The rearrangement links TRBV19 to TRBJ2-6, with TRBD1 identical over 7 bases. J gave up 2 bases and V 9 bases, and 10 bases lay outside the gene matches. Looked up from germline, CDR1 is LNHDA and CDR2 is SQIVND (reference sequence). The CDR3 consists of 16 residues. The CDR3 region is CASQYRGVAGANVLTF. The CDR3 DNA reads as TGTGCCAGCCAGTACAGGGGAGTGGCTGGGGCCAACGTCCTGACTTTC.

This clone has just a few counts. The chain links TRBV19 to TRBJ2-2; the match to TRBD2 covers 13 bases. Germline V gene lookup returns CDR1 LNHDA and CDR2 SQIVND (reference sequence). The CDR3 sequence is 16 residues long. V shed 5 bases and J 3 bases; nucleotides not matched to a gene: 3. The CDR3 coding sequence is TGTGCCAGTAGTGGACTAGCGGGAGAGGACACCGGGGAGCTGTTTTTT. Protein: CASSGLAGEDTGELFF.

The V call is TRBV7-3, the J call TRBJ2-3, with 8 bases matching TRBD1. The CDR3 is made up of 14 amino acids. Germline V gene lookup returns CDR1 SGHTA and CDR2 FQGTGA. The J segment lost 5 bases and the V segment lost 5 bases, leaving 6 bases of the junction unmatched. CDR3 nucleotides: TGTGCCAGCAGCAGACAACAGGGGGGAGATACGCAGTATTTT. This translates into CASSRQQGGDTQYF.

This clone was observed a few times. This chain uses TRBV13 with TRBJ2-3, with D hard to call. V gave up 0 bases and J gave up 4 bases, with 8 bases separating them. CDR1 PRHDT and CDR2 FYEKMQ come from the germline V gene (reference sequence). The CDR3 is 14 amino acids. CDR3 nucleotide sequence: TGTGCCAGCAGCTTAGGCGCTACGCCAGATACGCAGTATTTT. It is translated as CASSLGATPDTQYF.

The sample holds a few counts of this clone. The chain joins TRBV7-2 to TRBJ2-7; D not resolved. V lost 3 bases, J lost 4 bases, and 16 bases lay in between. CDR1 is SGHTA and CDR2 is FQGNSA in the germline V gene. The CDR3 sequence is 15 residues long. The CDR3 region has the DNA TGTGCCAGCAGCTTCTCCCCCGCGGTCACTTACGAGCAGTACTTC. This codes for CASSFSPAVTYEQYF.

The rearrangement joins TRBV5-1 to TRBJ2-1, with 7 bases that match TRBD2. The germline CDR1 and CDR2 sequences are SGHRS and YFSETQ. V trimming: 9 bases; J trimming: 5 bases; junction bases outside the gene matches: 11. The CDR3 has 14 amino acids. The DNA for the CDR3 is TGCGCCACCGGACGGGGAGGGTTAGACAATGAGCAGTTCTTC. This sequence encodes CATGRGGLDNEQFF.

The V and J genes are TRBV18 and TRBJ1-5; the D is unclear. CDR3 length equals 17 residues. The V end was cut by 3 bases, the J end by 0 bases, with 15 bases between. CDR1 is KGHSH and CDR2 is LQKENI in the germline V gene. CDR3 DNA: TGTGCCAGCTCACCGAACCCCAGCGCTTATAGCAATCAGCCCCAGCATTTT. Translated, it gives CASSPNPSAYSNQPQHF.

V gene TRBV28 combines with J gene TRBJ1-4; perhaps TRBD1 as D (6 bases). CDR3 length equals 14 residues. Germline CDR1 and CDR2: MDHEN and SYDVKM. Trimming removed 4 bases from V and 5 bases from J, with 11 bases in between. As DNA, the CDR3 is TGTGCCAGCAGTTGGACAGCCTTGAATGAAAAACTGTTTTTT. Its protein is CASSWTALNEKLFF.

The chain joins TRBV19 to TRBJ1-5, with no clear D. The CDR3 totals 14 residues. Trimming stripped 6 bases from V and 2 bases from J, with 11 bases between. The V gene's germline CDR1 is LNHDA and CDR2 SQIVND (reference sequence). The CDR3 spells CASSEGWRNQPQHF. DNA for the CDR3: TGTGCCAGTAGCGAGGGTTGGCGCAATCAGCCCCAGCATTTT. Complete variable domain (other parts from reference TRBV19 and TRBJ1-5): DGGITQSPKYLFRKEGQNVTLSCEQNLNHDAMYWYRQDPGQGLRLIYYSQIVNDFQKGDIAEGYSVSREKKESFPLTVTSAQKNPTAFYLCASSEGWRNQPQHFGDGTRLSIL.

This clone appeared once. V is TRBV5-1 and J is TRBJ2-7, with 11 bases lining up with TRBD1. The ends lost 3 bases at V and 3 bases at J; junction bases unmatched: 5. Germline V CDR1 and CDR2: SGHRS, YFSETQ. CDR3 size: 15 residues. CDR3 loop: CASSSRDRGNYEQYF. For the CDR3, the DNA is TGCGCCAGCAGCTCCCGGGACAGGGGGAACTACGAGCAGTACTTC.

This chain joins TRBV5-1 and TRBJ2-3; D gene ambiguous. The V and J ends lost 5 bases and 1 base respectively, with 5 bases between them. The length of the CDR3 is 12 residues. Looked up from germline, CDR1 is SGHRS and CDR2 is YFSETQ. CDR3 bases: TGCGCCAGCAGAACGGGCACAGATACGCAGTATTTT. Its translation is CASRTGTDTQYF. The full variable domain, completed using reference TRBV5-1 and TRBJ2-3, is KAGVTQTPRYLIKTRGQQVTLSCSPISGHRSVSWYQQTPGQGLQFLFEYFSETQRNKGNFPGRFSGRQFSNSRSEMNVSTLELGDSALYLCASRTGTDTQYFGPGTRLTVL.

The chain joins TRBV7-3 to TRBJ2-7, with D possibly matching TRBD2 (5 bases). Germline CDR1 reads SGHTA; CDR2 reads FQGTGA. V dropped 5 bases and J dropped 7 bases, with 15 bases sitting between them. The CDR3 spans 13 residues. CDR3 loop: CASSQTREGEQYF. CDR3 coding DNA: TGTGCCAGCAGCCAAACTAGAGAGGGAGAGCAGTACTTC. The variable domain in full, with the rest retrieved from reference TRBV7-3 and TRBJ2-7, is GAGVSQTPSNKVTEKGKYVELRCDPISGHTALYWYRQSLGQGPEFLIYFQGTGAADDSGLPNDRFFAVRPEGSVSTLKIQRTERGDSAVYLCASSQTREGEQYFGPGTRLTVT.

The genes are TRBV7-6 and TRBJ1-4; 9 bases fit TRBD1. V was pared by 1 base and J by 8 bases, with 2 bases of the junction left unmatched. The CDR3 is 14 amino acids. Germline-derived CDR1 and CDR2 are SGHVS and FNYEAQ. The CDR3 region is CASSLGTGVEKLFF. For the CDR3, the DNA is TGTGCCAGCAGCTTAGGGACAGGGGTGGAAAAACTGTTTTTT.

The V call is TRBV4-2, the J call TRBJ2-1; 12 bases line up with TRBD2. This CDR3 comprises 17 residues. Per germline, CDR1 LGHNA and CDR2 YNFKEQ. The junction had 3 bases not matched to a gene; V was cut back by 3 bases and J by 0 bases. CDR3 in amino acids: CASSHQGLAGSYNEQFF. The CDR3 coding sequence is TGTGCCAGCAGCCACCAGGGACTAGCGGGCTCCTACAATGAGCAGTTCTTC.

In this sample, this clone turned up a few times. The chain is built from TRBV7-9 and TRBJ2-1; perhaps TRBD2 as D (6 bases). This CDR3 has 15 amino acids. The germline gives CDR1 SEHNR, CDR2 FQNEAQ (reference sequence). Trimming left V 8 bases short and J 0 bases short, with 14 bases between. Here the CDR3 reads CASSGGPGSYNEQFF. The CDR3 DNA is TGTGCCAGCTCCGGAGGGCCGGGCTCCTACAATGAGCAGTTCTTC. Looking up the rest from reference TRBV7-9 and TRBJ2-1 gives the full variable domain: DTGVSQNPRHKITKRGQNVTFRCDPISEHNRLYWYRQTLGQGPEFLTYFQNEAQLEKSRLLSDRFSAERPKGSFSTLEIQRTEQGDSAMYLCASSGGPGSYNEQFFGPGTRLTVL.

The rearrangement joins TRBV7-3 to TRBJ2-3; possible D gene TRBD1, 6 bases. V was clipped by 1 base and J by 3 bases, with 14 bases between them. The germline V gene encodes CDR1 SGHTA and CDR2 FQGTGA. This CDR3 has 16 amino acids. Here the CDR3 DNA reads TGTGCCAGCAGCTTAAATGGGCCAGGGGTAACAGATACGCAGTATTTT. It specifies CASSLNGPGVTDTQYF.

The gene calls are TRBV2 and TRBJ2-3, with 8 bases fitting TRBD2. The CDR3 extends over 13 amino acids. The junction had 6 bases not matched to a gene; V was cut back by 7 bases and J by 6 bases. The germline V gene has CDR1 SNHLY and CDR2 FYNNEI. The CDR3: CASKLAEEDTQYF. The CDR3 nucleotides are TGTGCCAGCAAACTAGCGGAGGAGGATACGCAGTATTTT.

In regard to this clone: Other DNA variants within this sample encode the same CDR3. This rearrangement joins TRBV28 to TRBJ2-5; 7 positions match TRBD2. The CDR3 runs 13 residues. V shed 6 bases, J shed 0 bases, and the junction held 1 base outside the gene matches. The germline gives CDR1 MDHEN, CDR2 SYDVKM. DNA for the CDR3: TGTGCCAGCAGCCGGGGGGACCAAGAGACCCAGTACTTC. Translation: CASSRGDQETQYF.

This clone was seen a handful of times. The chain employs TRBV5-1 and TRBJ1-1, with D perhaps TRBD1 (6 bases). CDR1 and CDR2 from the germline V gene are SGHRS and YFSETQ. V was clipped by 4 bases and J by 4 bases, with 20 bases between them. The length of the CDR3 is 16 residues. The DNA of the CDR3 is TGCGCCAGCAGCCTGCTCGGCTTGGGGGGGCGCACTGAAGCTTTCTTT. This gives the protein CASSLLGLGGRTEAFF. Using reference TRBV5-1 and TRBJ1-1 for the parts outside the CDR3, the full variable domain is KAGVTQTPRYLIKTRGQQVTLSCSPISGHRSVSWYQQTPGQGLQFLFEYFSETQRNKGNFPGRFSGRQFSNSRSEMNVSTLELGDSALYLCASSLLGLGGRTEAFFGQGTRLTVV.

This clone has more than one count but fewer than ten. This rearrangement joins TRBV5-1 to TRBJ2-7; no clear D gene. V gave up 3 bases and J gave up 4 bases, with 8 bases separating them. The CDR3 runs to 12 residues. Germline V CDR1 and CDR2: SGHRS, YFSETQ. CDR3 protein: CASSSFEYEQYF. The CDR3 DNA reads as TGCGCCAGCAGCTCCTTTGAGTACGAGCAGTACTTC.